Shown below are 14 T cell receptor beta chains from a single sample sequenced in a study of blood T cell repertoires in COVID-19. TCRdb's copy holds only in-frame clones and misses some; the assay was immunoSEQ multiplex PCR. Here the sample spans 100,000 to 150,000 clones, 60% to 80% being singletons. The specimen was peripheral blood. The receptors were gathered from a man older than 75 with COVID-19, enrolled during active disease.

CDR3 sequence: CASSHNRYSGNTIYF. The CDR3 DNA is TGCGCCAGCAGCCATAACCGGTACTCTGGAAACACCATATATTTT. This rearrangement joins TRBV4-1 to TRBJ1-3; no clear D. Germline CDR1 MGHRA, CDR2 YSYEKL. V dropped 3 bases and J dropped 0 bases, with 9 bases sitting between them. The CDR3 is made up of 15 amino acids.

The CDR3 here is CASTRTKPVSYNEQFF. The CDR3 bases are TGTGCCAGCACACGTACCAAGCCCGTCTCCTACAATGAGCAGTTCTTC. V gene TRBV5-4 combines with J gene TRBJ2-1; no clear D gene. Germline V gene data show CDR1 as SGHNT and CDR2 as YYREEE (reference sequence). The CDR3 has 16 residues. The ends were cut back, 6 bases at V and 0 bases at J, with 16 bases in the middle.

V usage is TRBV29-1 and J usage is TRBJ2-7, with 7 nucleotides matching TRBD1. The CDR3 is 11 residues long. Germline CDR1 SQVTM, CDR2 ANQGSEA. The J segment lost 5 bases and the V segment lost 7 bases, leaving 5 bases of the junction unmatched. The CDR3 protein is CSGGQLDEQYF. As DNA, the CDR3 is TGCAGCGGGGGACAGCTCGACGAGCAGTACTTC.

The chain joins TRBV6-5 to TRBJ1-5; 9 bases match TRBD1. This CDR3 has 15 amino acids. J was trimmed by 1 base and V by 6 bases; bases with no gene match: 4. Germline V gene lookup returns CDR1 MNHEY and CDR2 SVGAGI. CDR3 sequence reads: CASRRQGGSNQPQHF. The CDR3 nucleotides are TGTGCCAGCAGAAGACAGGGGGGAAGCAATCAGCCCCAGCATTTT.

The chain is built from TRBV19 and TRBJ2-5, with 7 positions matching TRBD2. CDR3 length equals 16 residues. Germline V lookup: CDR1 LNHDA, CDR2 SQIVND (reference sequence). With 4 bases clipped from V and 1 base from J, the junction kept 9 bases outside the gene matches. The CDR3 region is CASSRTTREGQETQYF. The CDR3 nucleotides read TGTGCCAGTAGTAGAACCACCAGGGAGGGCCAAGAGACCCAGTACTTC.

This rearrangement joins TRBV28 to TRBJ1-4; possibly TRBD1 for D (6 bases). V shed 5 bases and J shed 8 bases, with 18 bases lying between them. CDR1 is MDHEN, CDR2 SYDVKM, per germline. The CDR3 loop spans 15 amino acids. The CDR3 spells CASSGGHSNGEKLFF. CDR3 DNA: TGTGCCAGCAGTGGGGGACATTCCAATGGAGAAAAACTGTTTTTT.

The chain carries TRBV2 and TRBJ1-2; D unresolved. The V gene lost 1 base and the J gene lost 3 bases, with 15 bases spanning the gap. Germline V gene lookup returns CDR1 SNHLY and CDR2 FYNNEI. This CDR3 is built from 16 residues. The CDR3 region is CASSEGPTARDYGYTF. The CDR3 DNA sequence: TGTGCCAGCAGTGAAGGGCCCACAGCGAGGGACTATGGCTACACCTTC.

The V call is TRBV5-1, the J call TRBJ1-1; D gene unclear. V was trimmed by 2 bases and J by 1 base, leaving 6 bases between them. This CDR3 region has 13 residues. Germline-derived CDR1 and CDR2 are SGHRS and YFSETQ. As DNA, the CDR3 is TGCGCCAGCAGCTTTAATCGGAACACTGAAGCTTTCTTT. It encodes CASSFNRNTEAFF.

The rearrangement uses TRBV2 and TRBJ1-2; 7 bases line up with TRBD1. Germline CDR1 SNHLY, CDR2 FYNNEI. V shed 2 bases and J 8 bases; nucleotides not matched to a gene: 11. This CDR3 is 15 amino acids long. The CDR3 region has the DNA TGTGCCAGCAGTGAACTCGAAGGGGGCAGTCGGGGCTACACCTTC. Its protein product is CASSELEGGSRGYTF.

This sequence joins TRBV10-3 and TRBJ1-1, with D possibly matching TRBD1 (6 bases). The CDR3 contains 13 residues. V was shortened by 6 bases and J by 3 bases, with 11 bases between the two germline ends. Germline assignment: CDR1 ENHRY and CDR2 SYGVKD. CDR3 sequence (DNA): TGTGCCATCAGCAGGGAGGGGGACACTGAAGCTTTCTTT. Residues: CAISREGDTEAFF.

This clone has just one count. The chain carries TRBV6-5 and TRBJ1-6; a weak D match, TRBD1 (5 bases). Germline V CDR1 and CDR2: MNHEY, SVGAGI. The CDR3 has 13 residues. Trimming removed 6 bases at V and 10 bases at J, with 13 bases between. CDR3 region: CASSDLGGSPLHF. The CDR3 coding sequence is TGTGCCAGCAGCGACTTGGGGGGATCACCCCTCCACTTT.

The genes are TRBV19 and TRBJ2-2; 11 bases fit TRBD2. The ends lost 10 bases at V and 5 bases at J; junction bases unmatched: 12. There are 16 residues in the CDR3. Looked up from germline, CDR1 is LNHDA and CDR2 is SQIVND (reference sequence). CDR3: CANRLAGGPVTGELFF. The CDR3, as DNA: TGTGCCAACCGGCTAGCGGGAGGCCCGGTGACCGGGGAGCTGTTTTTT.

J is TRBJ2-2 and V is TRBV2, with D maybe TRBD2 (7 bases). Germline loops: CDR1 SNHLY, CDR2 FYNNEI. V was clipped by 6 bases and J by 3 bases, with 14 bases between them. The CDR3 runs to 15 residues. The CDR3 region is CASSQGLADTGELFF. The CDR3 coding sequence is TGTGCCAGCAGCCAGGGGCTAGCGGACACCGGGGAGCTGTTTTTT.

The CDR3 loop reads CASARGTGGREQYF. CDR3 nucleotide sequence: TGTGCCAGCGCGAGGGGGACAGGGGGCCGGGAGCAGTACTTC. The chain is built from TRBV9 and TRBJ2-7; 12 nucleotides agree with TRBD1. The CDR3 has 14 amino acids. Germline lookup yields CDR1 SGDLS and CDR2 YYNGEE. Trimming cost V 7 bases and J 7 bases; bases outside gene matches: 9.